This T cell receptor (beta chain) was identified in a study of T-cell reconstitution after alpha-beta-depleted transplantation in children. Study-wide points: Several hundred graft clones that had expanded were reportedly the source of alpha-beta T cells about two months after transplant. Recipient T cells and thymic progenitors that survived were the source of the high TCRbeta diversity seen at day 60 in some patients. One year after transplant, T-cell counts and diversity came mostly from newly produced T cells.

This clonotype was counted ten times or more. Its specificity is not known. As it was prepared, the TCRbeta library received unique molecular identifiers. TCRdb re-derived calls from the PCR reads in MiXCR, one entry per CDR3 protein. The data contain roughly 300,000 distinct CDR3 sequences, around a tenth of them singletons. This clonotype was sampled from a male patient under 10 years old who had a stem cell transplant for chronic granulomatous disease, so the T cells may come from the graft donor. The starting material was peripheral blood, obtained 180 days after TCRalphabeta/CD19-depleted stem cell transplant.

The CDR3 is CASSRGINEQFF. Written as DNA, the CDR3 is TGTGCCAGCAGTAGGGGAATCAATGAGCAGTTCTTC. This sequence joins TRBV6-6 and TRBJ2-1; TRBD1 might be the D (5 bases). V lost 5 bases and J lost 6, with 8 bases in between. The CDR3 contains 12 residues. Germline CDR1 MNHNY, CDR2 SVGAGI (reference sequence).